This T cell receptor beta chain emerged from a study of T cells in Graves' hyperthyroidism and ophthalmopathy. Whole-study context: Peripheral blood was acquired at first diagnosis, ahead of any therapy whatsoever.

Uncontrolled infection, other autoimmune disease, pregnancy or lactation excluded patients. Details on this clonotype: Its antigen is as yet unknown.

Study findings and constraints: Researchers report that a 13 V-J model separated ophthalmopathy from stable hyperthyroidism. Most thyroid-expanded clonotypes above 0.001 were also found in blood.

This CDR3 contains 18 residues. The V gene lost 0 bases and the J gene lost 4 bases, with 23 bases spanning the gap. Germline V lookup: CDR1 SGDLS, CDR2 YYNGEE. Amplification targeted TCR beta CDR3 regions from RNA transcripts. The TCR CDR3 was amplified in a first-round RT-PCR using the HTBI primer set. TCRdb used MiXCR to reprocess the multiplex PCR reads, holding one entry per CDR3 protein. Of 600,000 or so distinct CDR3 sequences listed, roughly 15% are singletons. What was sequenced was blood. The TCR sequence derives from a woman younger than 45 with Graves' hyperthyroidism. The V call is TRBV9, the J call TRBJ2-7; D is unresolved. In DNA form, the CDR3 reads TGTGCCAGCAGCGTAGATGCGGACGGCCCGGTTGTAGTATACGAGCAGTACTTC. Its protein is CASSVDADGPVVVYEQYF.